The sequence of this TCR beta chain was determined in a study of T cell responses to AZD1222 COVID-19 vaccine. Germline V lookup: CDR1 SNHLY, CDR2 FYNNEI. V lost 1 base and J lost 0, with 14 bases in between. CDR3 length: 17 amino acids. Points on this clone: Its target is not known.

Sequencing used immunoSEQ multiplex PCR; TCRdb keeps in-frame clones, though not all of them. Of tens of thousands of clones listed, 88% were seen once; the top ten hold about 15%. Study-level results: It should be noted that donors were predominantly white British and more often female, and clonal diversity was possibly underestimated.

The source is an adult in good health. The rearrangement uses TRBV2 and TRBJ2-3; the D gene is possibly TRBD2 (5 bases). The material sequenced was peripheral blood, taken on day 0 of AZD1222 vaccination. DNA of the CDR3: TGTGCCAGCAGTGAAGGAATTGGCAGCGGTAGCACAGATACGCAGTATTTT. Its translation is CASSEGIGSGSTDTQYF.